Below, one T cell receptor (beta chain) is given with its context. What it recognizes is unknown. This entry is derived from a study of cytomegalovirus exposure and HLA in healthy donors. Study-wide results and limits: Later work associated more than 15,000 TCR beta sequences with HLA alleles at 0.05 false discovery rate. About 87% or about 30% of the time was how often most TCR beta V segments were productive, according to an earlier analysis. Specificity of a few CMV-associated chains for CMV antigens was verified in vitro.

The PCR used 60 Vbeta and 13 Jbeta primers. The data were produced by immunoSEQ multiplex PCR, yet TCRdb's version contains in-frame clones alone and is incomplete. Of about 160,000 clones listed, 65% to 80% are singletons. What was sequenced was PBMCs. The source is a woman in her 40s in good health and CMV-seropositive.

This CDR3 reads CASSQDVTMDTQYF. The CDR3 nucleotides are TGCGCCAGCAGCCAAGACGTTACAATGGATACGCAGTATTTT. The chain couples TRBV4-1 to TRBJ2-3, with D hard to call. V lost 0 bases, J lost 6 bases, and 10 bases lay in between. CDR1 MGHRA and CDR2 YSYEKL come from the germline V gene. The CDR3 runs 14 residues.